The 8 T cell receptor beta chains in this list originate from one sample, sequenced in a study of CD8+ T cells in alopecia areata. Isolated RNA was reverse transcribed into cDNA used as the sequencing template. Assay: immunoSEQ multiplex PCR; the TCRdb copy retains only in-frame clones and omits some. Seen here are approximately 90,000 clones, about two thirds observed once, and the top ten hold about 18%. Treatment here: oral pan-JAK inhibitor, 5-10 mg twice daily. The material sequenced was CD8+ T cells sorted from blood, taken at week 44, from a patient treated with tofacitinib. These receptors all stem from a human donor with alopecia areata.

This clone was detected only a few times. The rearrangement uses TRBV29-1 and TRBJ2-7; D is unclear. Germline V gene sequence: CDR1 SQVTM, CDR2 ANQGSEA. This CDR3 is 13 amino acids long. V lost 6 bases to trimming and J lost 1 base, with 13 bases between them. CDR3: CSVVEGFSYEQYF. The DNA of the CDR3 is TGCAGCGTGGTGGAAGGTTTTTCCTACGAGCAGTACTTC.

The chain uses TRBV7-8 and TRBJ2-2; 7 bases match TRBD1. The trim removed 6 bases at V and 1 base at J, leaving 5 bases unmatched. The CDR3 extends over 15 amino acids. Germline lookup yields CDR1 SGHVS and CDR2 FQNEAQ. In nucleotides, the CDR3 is TGTGCCAGCAGAACCGGGACAGAGAACACCGGGGAGCTGTTTTTT. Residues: CASRTGTENTGELFF.

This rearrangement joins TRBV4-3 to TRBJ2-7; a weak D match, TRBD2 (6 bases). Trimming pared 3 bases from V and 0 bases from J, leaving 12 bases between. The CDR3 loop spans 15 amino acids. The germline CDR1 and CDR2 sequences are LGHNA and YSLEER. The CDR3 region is CASSHPGLASYEQYF. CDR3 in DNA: TGCGCCAGCAGCCATCCGGGACTGGCCTCCTACGAGCAGTACTTC.

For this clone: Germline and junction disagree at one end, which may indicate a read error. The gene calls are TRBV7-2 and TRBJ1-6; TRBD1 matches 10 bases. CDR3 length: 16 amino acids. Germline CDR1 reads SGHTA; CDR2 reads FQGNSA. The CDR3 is CASSQEAGTGASPLHF. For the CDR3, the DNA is TGCGCCAGCAGCCAAGAGGCCGGGACAGGGGCCTCACCCCTCCACTTT.

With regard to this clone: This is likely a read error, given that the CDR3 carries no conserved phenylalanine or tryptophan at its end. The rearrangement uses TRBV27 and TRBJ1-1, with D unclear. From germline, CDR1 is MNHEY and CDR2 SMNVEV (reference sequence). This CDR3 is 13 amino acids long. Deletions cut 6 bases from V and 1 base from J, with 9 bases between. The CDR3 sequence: CASSPEGNTEAFV. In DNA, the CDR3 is TGTGCCAGCAGCCCCGAGGGGAACACTGAAGCTTTCGTT.

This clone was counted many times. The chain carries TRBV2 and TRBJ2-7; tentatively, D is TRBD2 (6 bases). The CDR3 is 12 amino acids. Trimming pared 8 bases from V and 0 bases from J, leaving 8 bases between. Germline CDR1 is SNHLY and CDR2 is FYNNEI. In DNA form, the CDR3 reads TGTGCCAGCGCGGGAAGCTCCTACGAGCAGTACTTC. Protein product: CASAGSSYEQYF. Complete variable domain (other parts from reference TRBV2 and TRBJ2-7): EPEVTQTPSHQVTQMGQEVILRCVPISNHLYFYWYRQILGQKVEFLVSFYNNEISEKSEIFDDQFSVERPDGSNFTLKIRSTKLEDSAMYFCASAGSSYEQYFGPGTRLTVT.

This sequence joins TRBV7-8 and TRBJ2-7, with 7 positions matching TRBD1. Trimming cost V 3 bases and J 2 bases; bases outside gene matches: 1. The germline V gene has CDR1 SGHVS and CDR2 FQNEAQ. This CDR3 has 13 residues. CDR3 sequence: CASSLGTAYEQYF. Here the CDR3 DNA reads TGTGCCAGCAGCTTGGGGACAGCCTACGAGCAGTACTTC.

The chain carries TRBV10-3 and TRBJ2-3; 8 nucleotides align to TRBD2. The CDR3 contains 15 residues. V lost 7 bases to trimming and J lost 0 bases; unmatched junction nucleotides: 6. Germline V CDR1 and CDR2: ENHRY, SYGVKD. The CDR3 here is CAITAGTSSTDTQYF. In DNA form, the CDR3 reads TGTGCCATCACCGCCGGGACTAGTAGCACAGATACGCAGTATTTT.